Below, one T cell receptor beta chain is given with its context. The antigen is not known. This sample is drawn from a study of T cell responses to AZD1222 COVID-19 vaccine. Across the study: Second-dose schedules of about 4 or about 12 weeks were combined.

Clones were sequenced by immunoSEQ multiplex PCR, and TCRdb holds only the in-frame ones, with some missing. This table has approximately 200,000 clones, 94% appearing once. Broader study findings: Recipients of two AZD1222 doses showed rising Spike-specific TCR breadth and depth. All repertoire sampling was performed exclusively after the peak T cell response. The donor group comprised mostly white British people and more females; the analysis possibly underestimated clonal diversity.

This CDR3 contains 15 residues. The germline V gene encodes CDR1 SGHTA and CDR2 FQGTGA. Trimming took 0 bases from V and 9 from J, leaving 15 bases between them. The clonotype originates from an adult in good health. The chain carries TRBV7-3 and TRBJ2-1; D remains ambiguous. Sequences were derived from peripheral blood, sampled on day 0 of AZD1222 vaccination. CDR3 region: CASSLTVRTRREQFF. CDR3 in DNA: TGTGCCAGCAGCTTAACCGTTAGGACCAGACGTGAGCAGTTCTTC.